This T cell receptor beta chain is from a study of CD8 T cells in Susac syndrome. Roughly 0.45 to 1 ug RNA was reverse transcribed with random hexamers. In TCRdb, the immunoSEQ multiplex PCR reads were re-called with MiXCR into one record per CDR3 protein. The data contain 120,000 or so distinct CDR3 sequences, 85% to 95% of them singletons. The germline CDR1 and CDR2 sequences are MGHRA and YSYEKL. Deletions cut 7 bases from V and 3 bases from J, with 18 bases between. CDR3 size: 15 residues. J is TRBJ1-2 and V is TRBV4-1; no reliable D call. The material sequenced was CD8+ T cells from PBMCs. This sequence originates from a human donor with Susac syndrome. DNA for the CDR3: TGCGCCAGCACCTTTACCCAAGGTGGGGACTATGGCTACACCTTC. Translation gives CASTFTQGGDYGYTF.